A single TCR beta chain is shown here with its context. The assay was immunoSEQ multiplex PCR, and TCRdb's table has in-frame clones only and misses some. The profile shows some 640,000 clones, about 90% of them singletons. The sample originates from a study of shared T cell receptors in the human thymus. The germline V gene has CDR1 SGHDN and CDR2 FVKESK. This CDR3 spans 18 amino acids. The V gene end was trimmed by 2 bases and the J gene end by 4 bases; junction bases not matched to a gene: 14. Separately, the same data were catalogued under a study of human thymus T cells. That source notes: It was healthy Finnish infants having corrective surgery for congenital heart defects who were the donors.

The receptor was isolated from a boy in the first two years of life with a congenital heart defect. Specimen: thymocytes. This rearrangement joins TRBV14 to TRBJ1-2; 9 bases match TRBD1. Here the CDR3 reads CASSQKALQGAMIYGYTF. CDR3 nucleotides: TGTGCCAGCAGCCAAAAGGCCTTACAGGGGGCCATGATCTATGGCTACACCTTC.